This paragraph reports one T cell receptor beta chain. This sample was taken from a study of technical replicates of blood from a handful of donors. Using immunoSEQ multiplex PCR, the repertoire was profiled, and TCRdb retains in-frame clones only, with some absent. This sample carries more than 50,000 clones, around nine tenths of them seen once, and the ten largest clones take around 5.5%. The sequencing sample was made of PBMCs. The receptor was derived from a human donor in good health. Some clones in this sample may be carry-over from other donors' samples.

DNA for the CDR3: TGTGCCTCTACCGAGGGGGGGGCACAACAAGAGACCCAGTACTTC. Translating it yields CASTEGGAQQETQYF. The chain is built from TRBV10-3 and TRBJ2-5, with D possibly being TRBD2 (7 bases). The CDR3 is made up of 15 amino acids. V shed 11 bases and J shed 2 bases, with 21 bases lying between them. The germline V gene has CDR1 ENHRY and CDR2 SYGVKD.